The clone carrying this T cell receptor (beta chain) was counted ten times or more. Its antigen is not identified. The data derive from a study of T cells in Graves' hyperthyroidism and ophthalmopathy. The study, taken as a whole, reports: Among clonotypes expanded in thyroid above 0.001, most were also found in blood.

Deletions cut 7 bases from V and 1 base from J, with 4 bases between. CDR1 MNHNS and CDR2 SASEGT come from the germline V gene. There are 11 residues in the CDR3. There were TCR beta CDR3 regions amplified from RNA transcripts. In the first-round RT-PCR of the TCR CDR3, the HTBI primer set was used. TCRdb recomputed calls from the multiplex PCR reads with MiXCR, one row per CDR3 protein. The profile shows fewer than 650,000 distinct CDR3 sequences, over 12% of them singletons. The TCR originated in a woman between 18 and 29 years old with Graves' ophthalmopathy. The chain carries TRBV6-1 and TRBJ1-1; D not certain. Sequenced sample: blood. CDR3 protein: CASIRNTEAFF. The CDR3 DNA sequence: TGTGCCAGCATCCGGAACACTGAAGCTTTCTTT.